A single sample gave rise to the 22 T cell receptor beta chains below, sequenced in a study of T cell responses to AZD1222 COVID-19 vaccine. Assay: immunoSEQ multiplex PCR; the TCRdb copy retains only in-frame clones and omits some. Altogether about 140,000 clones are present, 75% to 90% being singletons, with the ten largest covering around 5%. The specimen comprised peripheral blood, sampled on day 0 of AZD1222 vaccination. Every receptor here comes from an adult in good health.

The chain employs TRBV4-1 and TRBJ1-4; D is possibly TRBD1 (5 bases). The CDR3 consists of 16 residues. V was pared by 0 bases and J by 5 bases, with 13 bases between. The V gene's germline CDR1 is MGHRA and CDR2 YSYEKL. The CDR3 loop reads CASSQEGAGRNEKLFF. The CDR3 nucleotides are TGCGCCAGCAGCCAAGAAGGCGCAGGGAGGAATGAAAAACTGTTTTTT.

The CDR3 DNA reads as TGTGCCAGCAGTGGGGGACAGGGTGCGGATACTGAAGCTTTCTTT. Its translation is CASSGGQGADTEAFF. This chain connects TRBV2 to TRBJ1-1, with 9 bases aligning to TRBD1. Looked up from germline, CDR1 is SNHLY and CDR2 is FYNNEI. There are 15 residues in the CDR3. Trimming at V came to 4 bases and at J to 5 bases, leaving 8 bases not matched to a gene.

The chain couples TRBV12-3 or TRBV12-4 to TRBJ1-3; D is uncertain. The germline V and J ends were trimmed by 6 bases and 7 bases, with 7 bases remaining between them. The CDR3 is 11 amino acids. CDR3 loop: CASRAGNTIYF. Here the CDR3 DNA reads TGTGCCAGCAGGGCCGGTAACACCATATATTTT.

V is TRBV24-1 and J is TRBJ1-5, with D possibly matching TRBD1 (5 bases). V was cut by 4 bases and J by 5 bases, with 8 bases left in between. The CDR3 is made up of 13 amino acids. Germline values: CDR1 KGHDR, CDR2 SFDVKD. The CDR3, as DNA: TGTGCCACCAGTGACAGGGTGGATCAGCCCCAGCATTTT. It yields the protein CATSDRVDQPQHF.

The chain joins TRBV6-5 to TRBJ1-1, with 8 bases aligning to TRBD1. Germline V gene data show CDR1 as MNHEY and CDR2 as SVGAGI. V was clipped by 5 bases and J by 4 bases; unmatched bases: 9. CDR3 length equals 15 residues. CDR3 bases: TGTGCCAGCAGTCGGACAGGGCGGTTGGGCACTGAAGCTTTCTTT. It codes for CASSRTGRLGTEAFF.

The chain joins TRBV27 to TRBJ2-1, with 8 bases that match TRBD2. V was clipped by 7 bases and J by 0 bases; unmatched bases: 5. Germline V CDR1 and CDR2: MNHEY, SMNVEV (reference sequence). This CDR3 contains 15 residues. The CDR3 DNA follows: TGTGCCAGCAATCCCGGGACTAGCTCCTACAATGAGCAGTTCTTC. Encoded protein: CASNPGTSSYNEQFF.

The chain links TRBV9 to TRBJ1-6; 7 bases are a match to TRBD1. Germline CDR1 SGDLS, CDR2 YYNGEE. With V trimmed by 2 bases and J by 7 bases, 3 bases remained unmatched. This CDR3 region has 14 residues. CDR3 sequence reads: CASSVRDSNSPLHF. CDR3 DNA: TGTGCCAGCAGCGTCCGGGACAGCAATTCACCCCTCCACTTT.

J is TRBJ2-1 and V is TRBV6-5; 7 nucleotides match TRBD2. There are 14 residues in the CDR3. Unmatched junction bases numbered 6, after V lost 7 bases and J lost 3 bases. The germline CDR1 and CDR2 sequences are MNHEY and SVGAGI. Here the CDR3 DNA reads TGTGCCAGCACCGCGGGAGTCAGCTACAATGAGCAGTTCTTC. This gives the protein CASTAGVSYNEQFF.

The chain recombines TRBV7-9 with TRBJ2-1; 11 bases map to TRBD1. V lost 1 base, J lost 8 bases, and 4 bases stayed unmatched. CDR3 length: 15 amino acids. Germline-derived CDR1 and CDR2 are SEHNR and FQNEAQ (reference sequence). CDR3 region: CASSLVGTGGYEQFF. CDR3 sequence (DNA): TGTGCCAGCAGCTTAGTTGGGACAGGGGGTTATGAGCAGTTCTTC.

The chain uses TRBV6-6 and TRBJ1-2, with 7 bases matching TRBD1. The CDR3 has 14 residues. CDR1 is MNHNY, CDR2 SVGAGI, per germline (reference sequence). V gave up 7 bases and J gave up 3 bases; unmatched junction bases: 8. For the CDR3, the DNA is TGTGCCAGCAACCTAGGGGGCGCGCACTATGGCTACACCTTC. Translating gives CASNLGGAHYGYTF.

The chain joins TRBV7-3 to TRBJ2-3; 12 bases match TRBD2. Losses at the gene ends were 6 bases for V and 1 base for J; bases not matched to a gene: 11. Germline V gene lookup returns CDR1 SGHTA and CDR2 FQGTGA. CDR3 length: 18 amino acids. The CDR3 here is CASSLLAGGQYGTDTQYF. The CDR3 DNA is TGTGCCAGCAGTCTACTAGCGGGAGGACAGTATGGCACAGATACGCAGTATTTT.

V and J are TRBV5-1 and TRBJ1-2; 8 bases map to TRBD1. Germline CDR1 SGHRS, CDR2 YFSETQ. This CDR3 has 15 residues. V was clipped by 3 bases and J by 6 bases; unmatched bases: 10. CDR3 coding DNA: TGCGCCAGCAGCTATAACCAGGGGGCGAGGAATGGCTACACCTTC. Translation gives CASSYNQGARNGYTF.

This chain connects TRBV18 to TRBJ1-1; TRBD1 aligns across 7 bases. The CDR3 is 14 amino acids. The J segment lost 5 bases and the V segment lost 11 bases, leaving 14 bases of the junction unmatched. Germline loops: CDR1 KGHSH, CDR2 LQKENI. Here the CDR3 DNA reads TGTGCCGGATCTGACAGGGCGGATAGTACTGAAGCTTTCTTT. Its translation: CAGSDRADSTEAFF. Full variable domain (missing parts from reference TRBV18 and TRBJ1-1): NAGVMQNPRHLVRRRGQEARLRCSPMKGHSHVYWYRQLPEEGLKFMVYLQKENIIDESGMPKERFSAEFPKEGPSILRIQQVVRGDSAAYFCAGSDRADSTEAFFGQGTRLTVV.

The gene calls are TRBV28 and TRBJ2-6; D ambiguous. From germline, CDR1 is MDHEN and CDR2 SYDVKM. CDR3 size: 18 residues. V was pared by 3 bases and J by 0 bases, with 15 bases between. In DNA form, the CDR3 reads TGTGCCAGCAGTTTTAAGCAGCCGCCCTTCTCTGGGGCCAACGTCCTGACTTTC. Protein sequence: CASSFKQPPFSGANVLTF.

The CDR3 is CASSFRGELFF. Written as DNA, the CDR3 is TGTGCCAGCAGTTTTCGCGGGGAGCTGTTTTTT. V is TRBV6-5 and J is TRBJ2-2; D is uncertain. The V gene lost 4 bases and the J gene lost 7 bases, with 4 bases spanning the gap. CDR3 length: 11 residues. From germline, CDR1 is MNHEY and CDR2 SVGAGI.

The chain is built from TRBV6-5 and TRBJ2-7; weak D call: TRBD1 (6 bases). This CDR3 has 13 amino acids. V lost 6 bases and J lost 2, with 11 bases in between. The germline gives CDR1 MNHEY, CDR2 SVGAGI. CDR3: CASRNRATYEQYF. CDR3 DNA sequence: TGTGCCAGCAGAAACAGGGCCACCTACGAGCAGTACTTC.

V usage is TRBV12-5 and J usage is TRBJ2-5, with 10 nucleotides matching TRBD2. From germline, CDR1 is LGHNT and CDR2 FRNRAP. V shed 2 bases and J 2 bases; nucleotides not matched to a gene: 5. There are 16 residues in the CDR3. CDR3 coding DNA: TGTGCTAGTGGTTTGTTGCTAGCGGGGGCGCAAGAGACCCAGTACTTC. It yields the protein CASGLLLAGAQETQYF.

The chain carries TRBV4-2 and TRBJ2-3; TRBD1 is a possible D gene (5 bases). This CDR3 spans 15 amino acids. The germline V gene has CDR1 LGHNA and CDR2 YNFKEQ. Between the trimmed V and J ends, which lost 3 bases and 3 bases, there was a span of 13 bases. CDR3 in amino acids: CASSQRNRQTDTQYF. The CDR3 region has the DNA TGTGCCAGCAGCCAGCGGAACCGACAGACAGATACGCAGTATTTT.

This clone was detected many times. Here the CDR3 reads CASSEYLVTYEQYF. In nucleotides, the CDR3 is TGTGCCAGCAGTGAATATCTAGTAACCTACGAGCAGTACTTC. V usage is TRBV6-1 and J usage is TRBJ2-7, with D unclear. This CDR3 has 14 residues. Germline CDR1 reads MNHNS; CDR2 reads SASEGT. V lost 2 bases and J lost 2, with 10 bases in between.

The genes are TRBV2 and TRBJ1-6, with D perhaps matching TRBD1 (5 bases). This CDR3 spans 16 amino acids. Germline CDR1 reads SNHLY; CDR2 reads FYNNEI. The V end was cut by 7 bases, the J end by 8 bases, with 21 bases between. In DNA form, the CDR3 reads TGTGCCAGCACTGACGAGGTGTGGGGGATAGATTCACCCCTCCACTTT. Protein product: CASTDEVWGIDSPLHF.

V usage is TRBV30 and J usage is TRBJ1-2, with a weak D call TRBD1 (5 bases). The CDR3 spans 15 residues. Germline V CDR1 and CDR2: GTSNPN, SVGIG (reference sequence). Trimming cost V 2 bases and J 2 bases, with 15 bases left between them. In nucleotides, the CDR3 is TGTGCCTGGAGTCGTCAAGGGACCGCGAACTATGGCTACACCTTC. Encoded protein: CAWSRQGTANYGYTF.

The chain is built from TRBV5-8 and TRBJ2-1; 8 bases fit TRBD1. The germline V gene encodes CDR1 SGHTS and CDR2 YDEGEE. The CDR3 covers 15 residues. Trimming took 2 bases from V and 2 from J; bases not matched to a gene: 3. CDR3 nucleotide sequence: TGTGCCAGCAGCTTCGGGACAGGTACCTACAATGAGCAGTTCTTC. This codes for CASSFGTGTYNEQFF.